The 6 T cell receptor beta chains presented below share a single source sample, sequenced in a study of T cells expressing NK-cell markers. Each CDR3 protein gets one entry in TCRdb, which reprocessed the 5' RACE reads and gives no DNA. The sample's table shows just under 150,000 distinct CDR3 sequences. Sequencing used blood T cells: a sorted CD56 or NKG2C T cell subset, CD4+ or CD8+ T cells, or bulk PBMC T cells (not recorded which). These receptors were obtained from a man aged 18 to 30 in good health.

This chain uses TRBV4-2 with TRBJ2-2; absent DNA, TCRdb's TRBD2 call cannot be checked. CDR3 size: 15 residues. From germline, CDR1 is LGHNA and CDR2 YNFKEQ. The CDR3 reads CASSQVASSSGELFF.

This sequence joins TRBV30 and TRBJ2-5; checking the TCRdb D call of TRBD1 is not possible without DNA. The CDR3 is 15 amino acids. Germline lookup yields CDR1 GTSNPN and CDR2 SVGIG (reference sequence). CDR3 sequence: CAWSGMTGGLETQYF.

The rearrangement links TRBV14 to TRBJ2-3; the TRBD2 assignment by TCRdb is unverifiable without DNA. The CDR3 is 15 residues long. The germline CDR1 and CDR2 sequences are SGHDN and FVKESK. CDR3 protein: CASSQLAGGPHTQYF.

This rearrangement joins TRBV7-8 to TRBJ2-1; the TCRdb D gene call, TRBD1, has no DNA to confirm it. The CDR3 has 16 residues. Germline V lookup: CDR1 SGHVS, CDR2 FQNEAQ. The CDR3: CASSPPTGQVEVEQFF.

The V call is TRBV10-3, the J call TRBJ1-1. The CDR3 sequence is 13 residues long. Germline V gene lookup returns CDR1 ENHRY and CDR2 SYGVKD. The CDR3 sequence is CAISEPMDEEAFF.

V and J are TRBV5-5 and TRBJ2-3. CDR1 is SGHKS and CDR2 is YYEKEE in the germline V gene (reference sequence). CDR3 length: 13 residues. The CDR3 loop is CASNVEGTDTQYF. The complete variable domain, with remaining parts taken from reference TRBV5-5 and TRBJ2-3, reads DAGVTQSPTHLIKTRGQQVTLRCSPISGHKSVSWYQQVLGQGPQFIFQYYEKEERGRGNFPDRFSARQFPNYSSELNVNALLLGDSALYLCASNVEGTDTQYFGPGTRLTVL.